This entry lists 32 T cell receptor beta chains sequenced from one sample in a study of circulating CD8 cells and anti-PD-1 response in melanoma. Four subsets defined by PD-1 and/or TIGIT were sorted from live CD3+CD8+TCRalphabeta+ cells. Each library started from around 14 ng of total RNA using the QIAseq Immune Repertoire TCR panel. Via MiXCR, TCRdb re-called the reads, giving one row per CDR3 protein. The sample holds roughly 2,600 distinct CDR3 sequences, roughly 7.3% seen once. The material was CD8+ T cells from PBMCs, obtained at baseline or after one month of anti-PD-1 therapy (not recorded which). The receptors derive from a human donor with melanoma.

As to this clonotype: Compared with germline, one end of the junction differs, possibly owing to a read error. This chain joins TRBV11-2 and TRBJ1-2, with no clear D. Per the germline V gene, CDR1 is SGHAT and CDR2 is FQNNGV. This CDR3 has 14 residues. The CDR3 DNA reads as TGTGTCAGCAGCTTAGATTTATCGAACTATGGCTACACCTTC. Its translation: CVSSLDLSNYGYTF.

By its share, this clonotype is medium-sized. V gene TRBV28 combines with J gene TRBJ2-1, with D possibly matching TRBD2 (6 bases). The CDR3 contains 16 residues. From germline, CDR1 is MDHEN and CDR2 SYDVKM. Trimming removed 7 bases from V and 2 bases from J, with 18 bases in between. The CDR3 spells CASTKWGEETYNEQFF. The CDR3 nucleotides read TGTGCCAGCACCAAGTGGGGGGAGGAGACCTACAATGAGCAGTTCTTC.

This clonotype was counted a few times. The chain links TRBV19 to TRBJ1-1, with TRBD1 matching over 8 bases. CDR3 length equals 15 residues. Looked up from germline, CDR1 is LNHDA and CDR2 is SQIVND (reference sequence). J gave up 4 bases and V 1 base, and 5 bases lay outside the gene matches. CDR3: CASSIVSTGGTEAFF. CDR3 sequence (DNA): TGTGCCAGTAGTATAGTCAGCACAGGGGGCACTGAAGCTTTCTTT.

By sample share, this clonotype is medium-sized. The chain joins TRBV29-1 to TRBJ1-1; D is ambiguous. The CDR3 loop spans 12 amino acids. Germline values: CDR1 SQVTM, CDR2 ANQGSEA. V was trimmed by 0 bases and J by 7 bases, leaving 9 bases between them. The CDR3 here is CSVEEGGDEAFF. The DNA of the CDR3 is TGCAGCGTTGAAGAAGGAGGAGATGAAGCTTTCTTT.

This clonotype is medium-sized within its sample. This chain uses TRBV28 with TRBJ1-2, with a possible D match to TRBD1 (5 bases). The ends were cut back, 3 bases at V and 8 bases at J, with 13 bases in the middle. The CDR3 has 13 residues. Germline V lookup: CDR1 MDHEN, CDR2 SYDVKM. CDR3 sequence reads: CASSFPGSRGYTF. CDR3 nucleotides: TGTGCCAGCAGTTTCCCAGGGTCGCGCGGCTACACCTTC.

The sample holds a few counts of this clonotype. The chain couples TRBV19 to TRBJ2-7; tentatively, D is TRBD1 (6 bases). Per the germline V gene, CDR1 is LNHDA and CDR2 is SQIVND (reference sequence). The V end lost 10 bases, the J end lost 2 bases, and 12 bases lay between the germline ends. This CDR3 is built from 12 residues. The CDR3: CATKQGPYEQYF. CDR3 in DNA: TGTGCCACAAAACAGGGCCCCTACGAGCAGTACTTC.

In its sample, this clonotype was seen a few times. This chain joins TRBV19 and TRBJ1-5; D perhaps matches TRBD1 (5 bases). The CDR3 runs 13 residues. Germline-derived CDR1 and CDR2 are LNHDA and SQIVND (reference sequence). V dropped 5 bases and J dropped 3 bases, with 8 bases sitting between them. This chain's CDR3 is CASSPGTNQPQHF. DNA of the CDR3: TGTGCCAGTAGTCCCGGGACCAATCAGCCCCAGCATTTT.

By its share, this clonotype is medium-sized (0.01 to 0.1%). The CDR3 DNA follows: TGCGCCAGCAGCCCAGACGATCGGAGGGTTGATCAGCCCCAGCATTTT. This codes for CASSPDDRRVDQPQHF. The chain has TRBV4-1 and TRBJ1-5, with D unresolved. The V gene's germline CDR1 is MGHRA and CDR2 YSYEKL. This CDR3 region has 16 residues. V lost 4 bases, J lost 5 bases, and 18 bases lay in between.

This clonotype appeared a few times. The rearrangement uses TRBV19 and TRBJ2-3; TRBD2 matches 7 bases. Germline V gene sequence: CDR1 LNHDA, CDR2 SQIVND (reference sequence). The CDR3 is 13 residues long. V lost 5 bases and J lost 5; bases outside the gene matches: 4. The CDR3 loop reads CASSPGGVDTQYF. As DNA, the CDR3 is TGTGCCAGTAGTCCGGGGGGTGTAGATACGCAGTATTTT. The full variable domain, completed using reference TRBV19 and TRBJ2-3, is DGGITQSPKYLFRKEGQNVTLSCEQNLNHDAMYWYRQDPGQGLRLIYYSQIVNDFQKGDIAEGYSVSREKKESFPLTVTSAQKNPTAFYLCASSPGGVDTQYFGPGTRLTVL.

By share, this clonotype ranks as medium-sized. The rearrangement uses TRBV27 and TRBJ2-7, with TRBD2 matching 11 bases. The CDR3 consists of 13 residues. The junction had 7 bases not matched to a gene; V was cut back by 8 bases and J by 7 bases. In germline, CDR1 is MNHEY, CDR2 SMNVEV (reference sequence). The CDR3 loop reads CASCLAGGNEQYF. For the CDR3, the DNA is TGTGCCAGCTGCCTAGCGGGGGGTAATGAGCAGTACTTC.

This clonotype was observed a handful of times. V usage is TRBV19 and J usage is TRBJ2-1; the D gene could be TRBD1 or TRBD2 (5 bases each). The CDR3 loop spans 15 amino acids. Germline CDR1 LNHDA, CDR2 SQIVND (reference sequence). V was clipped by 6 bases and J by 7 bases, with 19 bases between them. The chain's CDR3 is CASSHGTAPANEQFF. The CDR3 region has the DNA TGTGCCAGTAGCCATGGGACCGCGCCAGCGAATGAGCAGTTCTTC.

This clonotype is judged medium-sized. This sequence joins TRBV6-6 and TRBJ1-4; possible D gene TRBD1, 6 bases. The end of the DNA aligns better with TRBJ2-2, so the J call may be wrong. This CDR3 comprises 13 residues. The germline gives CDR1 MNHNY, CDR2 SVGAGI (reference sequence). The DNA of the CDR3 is TGTGCCAGCAGCTACATACAGGGTATGGAGCTGTTTTTT. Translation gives CASSYIQGMELFF.

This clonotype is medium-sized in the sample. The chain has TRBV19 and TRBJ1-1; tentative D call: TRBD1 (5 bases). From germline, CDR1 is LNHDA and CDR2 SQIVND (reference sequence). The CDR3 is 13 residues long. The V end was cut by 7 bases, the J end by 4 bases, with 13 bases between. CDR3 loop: CASTANGATEAFF. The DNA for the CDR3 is TGTGCCAGTACTGCTAACGGGGCCACTGAAGCTTTCTTT.

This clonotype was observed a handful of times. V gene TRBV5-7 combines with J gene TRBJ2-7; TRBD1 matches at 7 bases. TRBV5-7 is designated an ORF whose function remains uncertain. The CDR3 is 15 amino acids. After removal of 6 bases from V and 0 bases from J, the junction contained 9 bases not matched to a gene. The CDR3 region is CASTRDSLFSYEQYF. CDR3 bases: TGTGCCAGCACCAGGGACAGCTTATTCTCCTACGAGCAGTACTTC.

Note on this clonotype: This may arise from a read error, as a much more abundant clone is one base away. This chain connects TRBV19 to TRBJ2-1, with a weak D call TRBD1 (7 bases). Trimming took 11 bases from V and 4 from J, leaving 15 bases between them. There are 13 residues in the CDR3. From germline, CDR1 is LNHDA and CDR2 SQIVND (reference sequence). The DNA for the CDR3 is TGTGCCGGTGCGGCAGGGGGGTACAATGAGCAGTTCTTC. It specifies CAGAAGGYNEQFF.

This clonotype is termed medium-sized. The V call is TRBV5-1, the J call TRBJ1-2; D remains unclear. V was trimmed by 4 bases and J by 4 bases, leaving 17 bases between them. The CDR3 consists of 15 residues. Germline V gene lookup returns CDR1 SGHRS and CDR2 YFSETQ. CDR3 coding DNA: TGCGCCAGCAGCCCCACGCGGGAGCGGGGCTATGGCTACACCTTC. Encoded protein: CASSPTRERGYGYTF.

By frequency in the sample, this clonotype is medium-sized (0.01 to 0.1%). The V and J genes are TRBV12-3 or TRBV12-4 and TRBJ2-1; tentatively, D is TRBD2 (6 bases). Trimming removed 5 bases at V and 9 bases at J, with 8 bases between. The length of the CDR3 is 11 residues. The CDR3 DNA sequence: TGTGCCAGCAGTCCGGGACTTGAGCAGTTCTTC. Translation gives CASSPGLEQFF.

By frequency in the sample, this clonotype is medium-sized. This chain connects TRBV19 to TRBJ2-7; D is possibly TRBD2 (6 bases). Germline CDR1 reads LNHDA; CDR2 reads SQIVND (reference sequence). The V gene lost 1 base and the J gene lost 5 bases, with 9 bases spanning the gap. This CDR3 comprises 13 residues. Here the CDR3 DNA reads TGTGCCAGTAGTATAGGACTAGACAACGAGCAGTACTTC. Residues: CASSIGLDNEQYF.

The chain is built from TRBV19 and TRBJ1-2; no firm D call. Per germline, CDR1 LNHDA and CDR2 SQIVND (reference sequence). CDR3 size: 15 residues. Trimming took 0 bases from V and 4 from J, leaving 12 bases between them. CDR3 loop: CASSIDPGRPYGYTF. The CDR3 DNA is TGTGCCAGTAGTATAGACCCGGGCAGACCCTATGGCTACACCTTC.

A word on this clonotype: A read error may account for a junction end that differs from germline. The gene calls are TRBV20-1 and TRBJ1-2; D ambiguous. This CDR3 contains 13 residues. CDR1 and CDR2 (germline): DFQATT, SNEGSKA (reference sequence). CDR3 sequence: CSAEPDGSYGYAF. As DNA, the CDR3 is TGCAGTGCTGAACCGGACGGGAGCTATGGCTACGCCTTC.

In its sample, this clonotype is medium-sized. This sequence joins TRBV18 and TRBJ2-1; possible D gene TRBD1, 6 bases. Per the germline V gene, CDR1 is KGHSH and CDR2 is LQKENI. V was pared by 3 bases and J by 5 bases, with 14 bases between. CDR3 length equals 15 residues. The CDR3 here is CASSPLRDNHNEQFF. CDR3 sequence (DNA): TGTGCCAGCTCACCGCTCCGGGACAACCACAATGAGCAGTTCTTC. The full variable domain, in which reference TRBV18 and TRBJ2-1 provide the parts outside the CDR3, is NAGVMQNPRHLVRRRGQEARLRCSPMKGHSHVYWYRQLPEEGLKFMVYLQKENIIDESGMPKERFSAEFPKEGPSILRIQQVVRGDSAAYFCASSPLRDNHNEQFFGPGTRLTVL.

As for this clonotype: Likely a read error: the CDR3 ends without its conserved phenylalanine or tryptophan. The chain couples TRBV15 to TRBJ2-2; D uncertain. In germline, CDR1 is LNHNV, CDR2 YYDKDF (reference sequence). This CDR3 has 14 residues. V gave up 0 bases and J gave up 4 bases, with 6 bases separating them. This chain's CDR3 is CATSRDRGTGELFL. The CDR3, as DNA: TGTGCCACCAGCAGAGATCGAGGCACCGGGGAGCTGTTTCTT.

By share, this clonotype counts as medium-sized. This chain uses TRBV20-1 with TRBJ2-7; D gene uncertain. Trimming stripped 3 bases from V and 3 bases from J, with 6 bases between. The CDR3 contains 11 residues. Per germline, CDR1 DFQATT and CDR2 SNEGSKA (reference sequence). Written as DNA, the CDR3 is TGCAGTGCTAGGGTTGACTACGAGCAGTACTTC. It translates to CSARVDYEQYF.

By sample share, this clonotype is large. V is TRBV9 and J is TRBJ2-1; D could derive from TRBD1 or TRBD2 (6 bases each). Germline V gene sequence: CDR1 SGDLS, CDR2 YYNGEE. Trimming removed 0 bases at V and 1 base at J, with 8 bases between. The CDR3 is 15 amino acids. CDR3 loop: CASSVGGASYNEQFF. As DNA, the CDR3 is TGTGCCAGCAGCGTAGGGGGGGCATCCTACAATGAGCAGTTCTTC. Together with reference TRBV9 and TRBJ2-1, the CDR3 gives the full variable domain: DSGVTQTPKHLITATGQRVTLRCSPRSGDLSVYWYQQSLDQGLQFLIQYYNGEERAKGNILERFSAQQFPDLHSELNLSSLELGDSALYFCASSVGGASYNEQFFGPGTRLTVL.

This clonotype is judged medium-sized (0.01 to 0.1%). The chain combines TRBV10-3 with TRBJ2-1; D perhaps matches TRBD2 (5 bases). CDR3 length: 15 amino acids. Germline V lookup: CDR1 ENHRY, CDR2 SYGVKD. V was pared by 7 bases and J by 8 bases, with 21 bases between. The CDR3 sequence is CAIIPRMWFGDEQFF. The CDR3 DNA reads TGTGCCATCATCCCAAGGATGTGGTTCGGGGATGAGCAGTTCTTC.

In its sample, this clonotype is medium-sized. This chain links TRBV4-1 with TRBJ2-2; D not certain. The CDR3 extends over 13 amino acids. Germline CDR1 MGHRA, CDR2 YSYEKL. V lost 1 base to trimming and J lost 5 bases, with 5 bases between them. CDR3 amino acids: CASSQAWTGELFF. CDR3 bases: TGCGCCAGCAGCCAAGCCTGGACCGGGGAGCTGTTTTTT.

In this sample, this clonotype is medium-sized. The CDR3 loop reads CASSLMPSDGEQYF. DNA of the CDR3: TGTGCCAGCAGTTTAATGCCTTCGGATGGCGAGCAGTACTTC. This chain links TRBV27 with TRBJ2-7, with D unresolved. CDR3 size: 14 residues. Germline V CDR1 and CDR2: MNHEY, SMNVEV (reference sequence). Between the trimmed V and J ends, which lost 2 bases and 6 bases, there was a span of 14 bases.

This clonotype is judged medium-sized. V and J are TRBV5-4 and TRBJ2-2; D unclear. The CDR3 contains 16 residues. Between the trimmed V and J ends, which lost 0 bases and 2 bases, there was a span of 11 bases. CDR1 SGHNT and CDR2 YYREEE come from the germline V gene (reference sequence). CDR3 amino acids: CASSLGPWVNTGELFF. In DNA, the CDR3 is TGTGCCAGCAGCTTGGGACCATGGGTAAACACCGGGGAGCTGTTTTTT. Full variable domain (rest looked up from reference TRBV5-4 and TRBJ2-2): ETGVTQSPTHLIKTRGQQVTLRCSSQSGHNTVSWYQQALGQGPQFIFQYYREEENGRGNFPPRFSGLQFPNYSSELNVNALELDDSALYLCASSLGPWVNTGELFFGEGSRLTVL.

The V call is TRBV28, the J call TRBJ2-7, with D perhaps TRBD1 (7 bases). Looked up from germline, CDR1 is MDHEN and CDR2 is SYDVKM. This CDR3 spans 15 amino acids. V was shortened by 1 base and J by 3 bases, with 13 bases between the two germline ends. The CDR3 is CASSLSGQGGYEQYF. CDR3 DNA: TGTGCCAGCAGTTTATCGGGGCAGGGGGGCTACGAGCAGTACTTC.

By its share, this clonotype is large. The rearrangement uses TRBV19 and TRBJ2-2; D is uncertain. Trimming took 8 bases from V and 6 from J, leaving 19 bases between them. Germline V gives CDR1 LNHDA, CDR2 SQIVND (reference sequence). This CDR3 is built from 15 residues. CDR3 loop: CASATPYGPPGELFF. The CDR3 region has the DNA TGTGCCAGTGCCACTCCATACGGGCCTCCCGGGGAGCTGTTTTTT.

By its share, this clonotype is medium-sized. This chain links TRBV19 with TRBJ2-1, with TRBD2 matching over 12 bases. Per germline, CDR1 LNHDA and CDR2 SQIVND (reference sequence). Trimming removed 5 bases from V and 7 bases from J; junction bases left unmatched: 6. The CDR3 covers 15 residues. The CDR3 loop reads CASSPSGGARNEQFF. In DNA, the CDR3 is TGTGCCAGTAGTCCTAGCGGGGGGGCGCGGAATGAGCAGTTCTTC.

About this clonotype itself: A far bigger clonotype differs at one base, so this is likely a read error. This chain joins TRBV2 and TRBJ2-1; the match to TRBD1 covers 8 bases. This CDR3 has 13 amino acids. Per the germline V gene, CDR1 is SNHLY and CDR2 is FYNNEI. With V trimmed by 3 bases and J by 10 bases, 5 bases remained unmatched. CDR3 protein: CASSDRGPYEQFF. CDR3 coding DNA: TGTGCCAGCAGTGACAGGGGGCCCTACGAGCAGTTCTTC.